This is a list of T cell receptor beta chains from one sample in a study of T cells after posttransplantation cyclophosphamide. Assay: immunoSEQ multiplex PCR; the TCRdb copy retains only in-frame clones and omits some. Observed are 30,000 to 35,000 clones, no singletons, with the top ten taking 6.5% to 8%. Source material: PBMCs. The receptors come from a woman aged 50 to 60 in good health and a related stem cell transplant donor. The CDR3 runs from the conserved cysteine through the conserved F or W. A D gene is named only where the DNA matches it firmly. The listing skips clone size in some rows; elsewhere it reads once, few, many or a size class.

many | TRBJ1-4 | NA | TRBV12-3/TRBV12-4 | CASSWGGAYEKLFF | TGTGCCAGCAGTTGGGGGGGCGCCTATGAAAAACTGTTTTTT
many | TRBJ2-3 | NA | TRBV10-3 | CAIRSLRGTDTQYF | TGTGCCATCAGAAGTCTTAGGGGCACAGATACGCAGTATTTT
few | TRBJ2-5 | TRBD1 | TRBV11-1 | CASSLQTGETQYF | TGTGCCAGCAGCTTACAGACAGGGGAGACCCAGTACTTC
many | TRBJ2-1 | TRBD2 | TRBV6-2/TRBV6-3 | CASSSVRGTSGSYEQFF | TGTGCCAGCAGCTCGGTACGGGGGACTAGCGGGAGCTATGAGCAGTTCTTC
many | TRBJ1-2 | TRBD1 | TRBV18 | CASSSRTGREDGYTF | TGTGCCAGCTCTAGTCGGACAGGGAGGGAGGATGGCTACACCTTC
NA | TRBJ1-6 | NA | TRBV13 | CASSLGLPEVSYNSPLHF | TGTGCCAGCAGCTTGGGACTCCCGGAGGTGTCCTATAATTCACCCCTCCACTTT
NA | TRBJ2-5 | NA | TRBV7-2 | CASSLQSHSLETQYF | TGTGCCAGCAGCTTACAGTCTCACAGTCTAGAGACCCAGTACTTC
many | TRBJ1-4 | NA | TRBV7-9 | CASSSAGIRVGEKLFF | TGTGCCAGCAGCTCGGCAGGGATTCGGGTTGGTGAAAAACTGTTTTTT
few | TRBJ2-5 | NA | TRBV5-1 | CASSLVPGETQYF | TGCGCCAGCAGCTTGGTCCCGGGGGAGACCCAGTACTTC
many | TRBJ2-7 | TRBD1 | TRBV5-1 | CASSPGQGSYEQYF | TGCGCCAGCAGCCCGGGACAGGGGTCCTACGAGCAGTACTTC
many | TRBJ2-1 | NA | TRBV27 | CASSQRWASSYNEQFF | TGTGCCAGCAGTCAGCGGTGGGCGAGCTCCTACAATGAGCAGTTCTTC
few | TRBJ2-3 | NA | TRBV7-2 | CASSLEVADTQYF | TGTGCCAGCAGCTTAGAGGTGGCAGATACGCAGTATTTT
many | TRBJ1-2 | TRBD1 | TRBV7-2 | CASSRNRGANYGYTF | TGTGCCAGCAGCAGAAACAGGGGGGCTAACTATGGCTACACCTTC
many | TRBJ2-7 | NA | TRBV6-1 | CASKEGPQTPYEQYF | TGTGCCAGCAAGGAGGGGCCTCAGACCCCCTACGAGCAGTACTTC
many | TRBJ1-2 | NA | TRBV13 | CASSPRRQEGYTF | TGTGCCAGCAGCCCCCGCCGGCAGGAAGGCTACACCTTC
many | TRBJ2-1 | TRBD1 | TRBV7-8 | CASSHWDRGENEQFF | TGTGCCAGCAGTCATTGGGACAGGGGTGAGAATGAGCAGTTCTTC
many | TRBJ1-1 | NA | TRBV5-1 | CASRMANTEAFF | TGCGCCAGCAGGATGGCGAACACTGAAGCTTTCTTT
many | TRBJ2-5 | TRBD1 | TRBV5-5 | CASSRRPTGGVETQYF | TGTGCCAGCAGCCGCCGTCCGACAGGGGGAGTAGAGACCCAGTACTTC
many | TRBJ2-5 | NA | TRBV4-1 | CASSQAGFLQETQYF | TGCGCCAGCAGCCAGGCAGGGTTCCTTCAAGAGACCCAGTACTTC
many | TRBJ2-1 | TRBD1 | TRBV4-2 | CASSQATGIYNEQFF | TGTGCCAGCAGCCAGGCGACAGGGATCTACAATGAGCAGTTCTTC
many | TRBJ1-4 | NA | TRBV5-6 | CASSLREAGEKLFF | TGTGCCAGCAGCTTGAGGGAGGCGGGTGAAAAACTGTTTTTT
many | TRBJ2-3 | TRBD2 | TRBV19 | CASSRGGRATDTQYF | TGTGCCAGTAGTCGAGGCGGGAGGGCCACAGATACGCAGTATTTT
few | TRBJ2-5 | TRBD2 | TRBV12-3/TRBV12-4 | CASSFEVGTSGRYGTQETQYF | TGTGCCAGCAGTTTTGAGGTGGGGACTAGCGGGAGGTATGGTACTCAAGAGACCCAGTACTTC
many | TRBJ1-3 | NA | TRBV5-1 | CASSLEGDVSSGNTIYF | TGCGCCAGCAGCTTGGAGGGGGACGTGAGCTCTGGAAACACCATATATTTT
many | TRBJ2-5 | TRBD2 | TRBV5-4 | CASSSGTSGKETQYF | TGTGCCAGCAGCTCCGGGACTAGCGGGAAAGAGACCCAGTACTTC
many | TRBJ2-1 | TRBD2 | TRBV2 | CAGTSGPYNEQFF | TGTGCCGGGACTAGCGGCCCCTACAATGAGCAGTTCTTC
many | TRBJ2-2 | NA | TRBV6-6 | CASSYPSLSKRELFF | TGTGCCAGCAGTTATCCGAGTTTGAGCAAGCGGGAGCTGTTTTTT
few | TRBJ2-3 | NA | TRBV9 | CASSPHSGPTDTQYF | TGTGCCAGCAGTCCTCACAGCGGCCCCACAGATACGCAGTATTTT
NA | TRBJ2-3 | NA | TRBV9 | CASSDLHRGTQYF | TGTGCCAGCAGCGACCTTCATCGGGGTACGCAGTATTTT
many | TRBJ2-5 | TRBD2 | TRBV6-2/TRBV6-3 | CASSRGVGDQETQYF | TGTGCCAGCAGCCGGGGGGTCGGGGACCAAGAGACCCAGTACTTC
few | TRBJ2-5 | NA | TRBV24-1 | CATSDTTYREGETQYF | TGTGCCACCAGTGATACTACCTACAGGGAAGGGGAGACCCAGTACTTC
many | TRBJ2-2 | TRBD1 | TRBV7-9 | CASSPGQGSFLNTGELFF | TGTGCCAGCAGCCCCGGACAGGGGAGCTTCCTGAACACCGGGGAGCTGTTTTTT
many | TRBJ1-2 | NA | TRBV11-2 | CASGLNYGYTF | TGTGCCAGCGGGCTTAACTATGGCTACACCTTC
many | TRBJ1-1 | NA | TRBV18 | CASSPLVGRGTEAFF | TGTGCCAGCTCACCACTGGTCGGCCGGGGCACTGAAGCTTTCTTT
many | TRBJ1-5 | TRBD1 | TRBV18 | CASSLSGGMSNQPQHF | TGTGCCAGCTCTCTCTCAGGGGGTATGAGCAATCAGCCCCAGCATTTT
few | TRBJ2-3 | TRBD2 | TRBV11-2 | CASSLGPGLAGNTQYF | TGTGCCAGCAGCTTAGGTCCGGGACTAGCGGGCAATACGCAGTATTTT
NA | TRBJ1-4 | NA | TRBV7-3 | CASSLRRVTNEKLFF | TGTGCCAGCAGCTTGAGACGGGTTACTAATGAAAAACTGTTTTTT
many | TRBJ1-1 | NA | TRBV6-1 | CASSSRNTEAFF | TGTGCCAGCAGCAGTCGGAACACTGAAGCTTTCTTT
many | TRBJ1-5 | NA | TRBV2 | CASSHVITGSNQPQHF | TGTGCCAGCAGCCACGTTATCACAGGGAGCAATCAGCCCCAGCATTTT
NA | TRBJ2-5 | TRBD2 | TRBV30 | CAWRRKDGGKETQYF | TGTGCCTGGAGGCGAAAGGACGGGGGGAAAGAGACCCAGTACTTC
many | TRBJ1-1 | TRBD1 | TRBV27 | CASSNLGQGAFF | TGTGCCAGCAGCAACCTGGGACAGGGAGCTTTCTTT
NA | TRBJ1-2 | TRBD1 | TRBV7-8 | CASSLARTGVTLRGYTF | TGTGCCAGCAGCTTAGCGCGGACAGGGGTTACTCTTAGGGGCTACACCTTC
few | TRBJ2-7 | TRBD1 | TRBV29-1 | CSVELPTGGNLYEQYF | TGCAGCGTTGAATTACCGACAGGGGGTAATCTATACGAGCAGTACTTC
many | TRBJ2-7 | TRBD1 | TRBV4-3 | CASSQGQGAGEQYF | TGCGCCAGCAGCCAAGGTCAGGGGGCTGGTGAGCAGTACTTC
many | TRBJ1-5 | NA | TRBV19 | CASSMAGHQPQHF | TGTGCCAGTAGTATGGCGGGGCACCAGCCCCAGCATTTT
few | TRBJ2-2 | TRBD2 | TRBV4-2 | CASSLGGRSTGELFF | TGTGCCAGCAGCCTAGGCGGGAGGTCCACCGGGGAGCTGTTTTTT